Listed below are T cell receptor beta chains from one sample, sequenced in a study of shared clonotypes between healthy human individuals. Some clones are missing from TCRdb's copy, which holds only in-frame ones; the method was immunoSEQ multiplex PCR. The sample includes roughly 2.2 million clones, about 90% seen only once; the top ten take around 0.4%. Sequencing was carried out using naive CD4+ T cells from PBMCs. The source is a man aged 18 to 29 in good health. Some clones in this sample may be carry-over from other donors' samples. Each CDR3 is given with its conserved first and last residue. Each record gives: D gene, V gene, clone size, J gene, CDR3 protein, CDR3 DNA. The D gene is left open where the match is weak. Size is stated for part of the rows, as once, few or many counts, or as a class when the clone is expanded.

NA,TRBV27,NA,TRBJ2-2,CASSLSLAEGDTGELFF,TGTGCCAGCAGTTTATCTCTAGCGGAGGGGGACACCGGGGAGCTGTTTTTT
NA,TRBV5-6,NA,TRBJ1-2,CASSLASGGYTF,TGTGCCAGCAGCCTGGCCAGCGGGGGCTACACCTTC
NA,TRBV7-8,NA,TRBJ2-4,CASSPSWGPKNIQYF,TGTGCCAGCAGCCCAAGTTGGGGACCCAAAAACATTCAGTACTTC
TRBD1,TRBV2,NA,TRBJ1-5,CASTGTGGYSNQPQHF,TGTGCCAGCACCGGGACAGGGGGCTATAGCAATCAGCCCCAGCATTTT
TRBD2,TRBV5-1,NA,TRBJ2-3,CASSILAADTQYF,TGCGCCAGCAGCATACTAGCGGCAGATACGCAGTATTTT
TRBD2,TRBV7-2,NA,TRBJ2-2,CASLMRGLAVANTGELFF,TGTGCCAGTTTGATGCGGGGACTAGCGGTCGCGAACACCGGGGAGCTGTTTTTT
TRBD1,TRBV19,NA,TRBJ1-5,CASKGDRANQPQHF,TGTGCCAGTAAGGGGGACAGAGCAAATCAGCCCCAGCATTTT
NA,TRBV9,NA,TRBJ2-7,CASSQRGGLSEQYF,TGTGCCAGCAGCCAGAGGGGAGGTTTAAGCGAGCAGTACTTC
TRBD1,TRBV28,once,TRBJ1-5,CASSQRTGQGFNQPQHF,TGTGCCAGCAGCCAACGAACGGGACAGGGGTTCAATCAGCCCCAGCATTTT
NA,TRBV2,few,TRBJ1-1,CASSELTADTEAFF,TGTGCCAGCAGTGAACTAACCGCGGACACTGAAGCTTTCTTT
NA,TRBV28,once,TRBJ2-7,CASSLRLYEQYF,TGTGCCAGCAGTCTTCGCCTCTACGAGCAGTACTTC
NA,TRBV7-9,few,TRBJ1-5,CASSWFVAQHF,TGTGCCAGCAGCTGGTTTGTAGCCCAGCATTTT
TRBD2,TRBV9,NA,TRBJ2-5,CASSVRGGTSGSETQYF,TGTGCCAGCAGCGTAAGGGGGGGGACTAGCGGGAGTGAGACCCAGTACTTC
NA,TRBV6-4,NA,TRBJ1-2,CASSDQGYGYTF,TGTGCCAGCAGTGACCAGGGCTATGGCTACACCTTC
NA,TRBV6-5,NA,TRBJ2-1,CASSSSPGEQFF,TGTGCCAGCAGTTCCTCCCCGGGGGAGCAGTTCTTC
NA,TRBV28,NA,TRBJ1-2,CASSFHADGGGYTF,TGTGCCAGCAGTTTTCACGCAGACGGGGGAGGCTACACCTTC
NA,TRBV5-8,once,TRBJ1-4,CASSLGGSQSEKLFF,TGTGCCAGCAGCTTGGGAGGGTCGCAATCGGAAAAACTGTTTTTT
NA,TRBV5-5,NA,TRBJ2-5,CASSRNLQETQYF,TGTGCCAGCAGCCGGAACCTCCAAGAGACCCAGTACTTC
NA,TRBV5-1,NA,TRBJ1-5,CASSLGGGRQPQHF,TGCGCCAGCAGCTTGGGGGGTGGACGTCAGCCCCAGCATTTT
NA,TRBV9,NA,TRBJ1-3,CASSPFPTITSGNTIYF,TGTGCCAGCAGCCCCTTCCCCACGATTACTTCTGGAAACACCATATATTTT
NA,TRBV28,NA,TRBJ2-2,CASSPSIQRAGELFF,TGTGCCAGCAGTCCGTCCATTCAAAGGGCCGGGGAGCTGTTTTTT
NA,TRBV7-3,NA,TRBJ1-1,CASSPSYNTEAFF,TGTGCCAGCAGCCCAAGTTATAACACTGAAGCTTTCTTT
NA,TRBV5-1,NA,TRBJ2-1,CASSFSQRSYNEQFF,TGCGCCAGCAGCTTCAGCCAACGCTCCTACAATGAGCAGTTCTTC
NA,TRBV4-1,NA,TRBJ2-6,CASSQFSWGSGANVLTF,TGCGCCAGCAGCCAATTTTCGTGGGGGTCTGGGGCCAACGTCCTGACTTTC
NA,TRBV18,once,TRBJ2-2,CASSPDQALINTGELFF,TGTGCCAGCTCACCCGACCAGGCCCTGATTAACACCGGGGAGCTGTTTTTT
TRBD2,TRBV6-1,NA,TRBJ2-7,CASSESGSGTISYEQYF,TGTGCCAGCAGTGAATCTGGTAGCGGGACCATCTCCTACGAGCAGTACTTC
NA,TRBV19,NA,TRBJ2-1,CASMGDPLDEQFF,TGTGCCAGTATGGGCGACCCTCTGGATGAGCAGTTCTTC
NA,TRBV19,few,TRBJ1-5,CATPRDWGREGYSNQPQHF,TGTGCCACCCCTAGGGATTGGGGGCGCGAAGGATATAGCAATCAGCCCCAGCATTTT
NA,TRBV6-1,NA,TRBJ1-1,CASKGTEAFF,TGTGCCAGCAAGGGCACTGAAGCTTTCTTT
NA,TRBV28,once,TRBJ1-1,CASSATGTQHTEAFF,TGTGCCAGCAGTGCAACCGGGACACAACACACTGAAGCTTTCTTT
TRBD2,TRBV11-2,NA,TRBJ2-7,CASSITASGRPEGNEQYF,TGTGCCAGCAGCATCACGGCTAGCGGGAGACCCGAGGGCAACGAGCAGTACTTC
NA,TRBV6-1,NA,TRBJ1-5,CASSGSTSQPQHF,TGTGCCAGCAGTGGCAGTACTTCTCAGCCCCAGCATTTT
NA,TRBV28,NA,TRBJ1-2,CASSLDGNYGYTF,TGTGCCAGCAGTTTAGATGGGAACTATGGCTACACCTTC
TRBD1,TRBV19,NA,TRBJ2-1,CASRDGTGAYNEQFF,TGTGCCAGTAGGGACGGGACAGGGGCATACAATGAGCAGTTCTTC
NA,TRBV5-1,NA,TRBJ2-7,CASSRIPADVSEQYF,TGCGCCAGCAGCCGTATCCCCGCCGACGTTAGCGAGCAGTACTTC
TRBD1,TRBV7-3,NA,TRBJ2-2,CASSLYRGQERTGELFF,TGTGCCAGCAGCTTATATCGGGGACAGGAACGTACCGGGGAGCTGTTTTTT
NA,TRBV6-1,NA,TRBJ1-4,CASSEVEGEKLFF,TGTGCCAGCAGTGAGGTTGAGGGAGAAAAACTGTTTTTT
NA,TRBV15,NA,TRBJ1-1,CATSRDLKWTEAFF,TGTGCCACCAGCAGAGATTTAAAATGGACTGAAGCTTTCTTT
NA,TRBV18,NA,TRBJ1-3,CASSPEGVSGNTIYF,TGTGCCAGCTCACCCGAGGGGGTTTCTGGAAACACCATATATTTT
TRBD2,TRBV11-2,NA,TRBJ2-1,CASSLAGGYNEQFF,TGTGCCAGCAGCTTAGCGGGGGGGTACAATGAGCAGTTCTTC
NA,TRBV5-1,NA,TRBJ2-5,CASSLLGSQETQYF,TGCGCCAGCAGCTTGCTTGGGAGCCAAGAGACCCAGTACTTC
NA,TRBV19,NA,TRBJ1-1,CASSLGSYGRTEAFF,TGTGCCAGTAGTTTAGGGTCTTACGGGAGGACTGAAGCTTTCTTT